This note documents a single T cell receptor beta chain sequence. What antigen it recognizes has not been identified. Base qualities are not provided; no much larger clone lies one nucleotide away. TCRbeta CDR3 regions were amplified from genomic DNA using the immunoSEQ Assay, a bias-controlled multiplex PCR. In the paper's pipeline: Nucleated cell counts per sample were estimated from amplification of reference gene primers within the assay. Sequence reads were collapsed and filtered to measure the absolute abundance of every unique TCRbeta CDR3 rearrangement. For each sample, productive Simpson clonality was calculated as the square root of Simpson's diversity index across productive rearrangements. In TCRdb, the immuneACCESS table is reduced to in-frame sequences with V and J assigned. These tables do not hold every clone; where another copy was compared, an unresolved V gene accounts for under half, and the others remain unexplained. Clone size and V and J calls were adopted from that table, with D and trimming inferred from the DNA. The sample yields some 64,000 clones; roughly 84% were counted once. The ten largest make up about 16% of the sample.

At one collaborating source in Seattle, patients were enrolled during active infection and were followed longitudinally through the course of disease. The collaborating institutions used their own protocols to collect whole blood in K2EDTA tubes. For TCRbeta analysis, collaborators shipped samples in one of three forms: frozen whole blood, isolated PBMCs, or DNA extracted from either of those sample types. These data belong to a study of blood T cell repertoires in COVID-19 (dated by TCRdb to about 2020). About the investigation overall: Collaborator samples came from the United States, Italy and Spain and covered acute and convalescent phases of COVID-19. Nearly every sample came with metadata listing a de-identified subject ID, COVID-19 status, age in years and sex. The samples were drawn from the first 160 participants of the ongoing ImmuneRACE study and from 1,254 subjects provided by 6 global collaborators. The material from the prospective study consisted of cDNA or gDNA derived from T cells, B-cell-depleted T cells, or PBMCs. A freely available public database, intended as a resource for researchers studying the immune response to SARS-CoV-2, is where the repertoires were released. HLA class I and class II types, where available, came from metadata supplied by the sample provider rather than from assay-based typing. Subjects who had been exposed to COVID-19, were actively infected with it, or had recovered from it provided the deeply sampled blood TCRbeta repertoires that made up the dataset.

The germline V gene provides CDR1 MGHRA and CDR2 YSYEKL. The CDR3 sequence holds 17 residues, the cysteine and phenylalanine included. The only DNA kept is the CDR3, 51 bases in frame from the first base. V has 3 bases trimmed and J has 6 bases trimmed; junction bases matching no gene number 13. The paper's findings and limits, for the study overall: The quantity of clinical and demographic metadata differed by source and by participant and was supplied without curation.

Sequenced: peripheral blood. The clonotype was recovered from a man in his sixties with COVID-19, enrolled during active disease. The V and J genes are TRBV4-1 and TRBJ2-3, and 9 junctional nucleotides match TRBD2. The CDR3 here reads CASSQMGGLAGSDTQYF. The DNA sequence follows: TGCGCCAGCAGCCAGATGGGGGGTCTAGCGGGGTCGGATACGCAGTATTTT.